This T cell receptor (beta chain) was sequenced for a study of blood T cell repertoires in COVID-19. Data came from immunoSEQ multiplex PCR; TCRdb stores just in-frame clones and leaves some out. The sample shows around 480,000 clones, around 87% of them seen only once. Sequencing was done on a sample of PBMCs or T cells enriched from blood (not recorded which). This clonotype was sampled from a woman younger than 35 who had recovered from COVID-19.

The CDR3 loop is CAISPGLALATQYF. The CDR3 DNA follows: TGTGCCATCAGTCCGGGACTAGCGCTTGCTACGCAGTATTTT. V is TRBV10-3 and J is TRBJ2-3, with 10 bases lining up with TRBD2. J gave up 8 bases and V 5 bases, and 7 bases lay outside the gene matches. Germline CDR1 and CDR2: ENHRY and SYGVKD. The CDR3 contains 14 residues.